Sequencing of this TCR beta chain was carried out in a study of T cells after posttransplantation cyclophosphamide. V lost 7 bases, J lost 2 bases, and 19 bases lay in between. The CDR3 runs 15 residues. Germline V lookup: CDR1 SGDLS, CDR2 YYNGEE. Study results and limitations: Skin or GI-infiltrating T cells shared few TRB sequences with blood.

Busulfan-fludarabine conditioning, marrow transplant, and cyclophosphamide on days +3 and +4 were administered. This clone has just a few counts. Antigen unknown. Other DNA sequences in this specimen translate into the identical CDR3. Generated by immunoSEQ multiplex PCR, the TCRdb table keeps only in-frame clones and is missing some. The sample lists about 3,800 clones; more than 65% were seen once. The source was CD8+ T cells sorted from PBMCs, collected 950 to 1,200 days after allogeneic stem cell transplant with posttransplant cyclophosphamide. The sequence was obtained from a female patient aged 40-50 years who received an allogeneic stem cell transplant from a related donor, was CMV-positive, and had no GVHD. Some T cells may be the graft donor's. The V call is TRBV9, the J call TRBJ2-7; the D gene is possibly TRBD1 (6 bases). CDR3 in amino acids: CASCFGQGTAYEQYF. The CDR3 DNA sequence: TGTGCCAGCTGTTTCGGGCAGGGGACGGCCTACGAGCAGTACTTC.